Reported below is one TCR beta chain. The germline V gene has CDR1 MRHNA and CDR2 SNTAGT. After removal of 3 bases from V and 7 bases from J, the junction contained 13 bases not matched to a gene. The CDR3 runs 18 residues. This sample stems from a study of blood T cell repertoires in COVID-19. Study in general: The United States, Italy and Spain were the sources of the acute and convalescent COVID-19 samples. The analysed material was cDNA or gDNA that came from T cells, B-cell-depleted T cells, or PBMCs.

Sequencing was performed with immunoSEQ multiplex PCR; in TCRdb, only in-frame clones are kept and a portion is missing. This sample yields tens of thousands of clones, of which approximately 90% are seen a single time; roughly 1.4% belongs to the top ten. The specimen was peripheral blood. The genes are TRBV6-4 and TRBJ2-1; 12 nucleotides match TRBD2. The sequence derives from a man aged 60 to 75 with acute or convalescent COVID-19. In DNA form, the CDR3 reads TGTGCCAGCAGTGATTCTAGCGGGAGGGCCAGGGGTTGGAATGAGCAGTTCTTC. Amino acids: CASSDSSGRARGWNEQFF.